This TCR beta chain was retrieved from a study of T cell responses to AZD1222 COVID-19 vaccine. The protocol was immunoSEQ multiplex PCR, while the TCRdb copy is restricted to in-frame clones and leaves out a portion. Among 150,000 to 200,000 clones listed, 90% were seen once. Turning to this clone: Its antigen remains unidentified.

The V and J ends lost 6 bases and 2 bases respectively, with 19 bases between them. This CDR3 contains 16 residues. In germline, CDR1 is MGHRA, CDR2 YSYEKL. Study conclusions and caveats: Without day 14 samples, only post-peak T cell repertoires were studied.

The sequences come from peripheral blood, collected on day 0 of AZD1222 vaccination. The V call is TRBV4-1, the J call TRBJ2-5; tentative D call: TRBD2 (7 bases). The clonotype comes from an adult in good health. CDR3: CASSGGGGTRQETQYF. The DNA of the CDR3 is TGCGCCAGCAGTGGAGGGGGGGGCACCCGTCAAGAGACCCAGTACTTC.